Described below is a single TCR beta chain sequence and its context. Its target is unknown. Germline V gene sequence: CDR1 SGHRS, CDR2 YFSETQ. The CDR3 is made up of 14 amino acids. V shed 0 bases, J shed 4 bases, and the junction held 1 base outside the gene matches. MiXCR, run by TCRdb on the RT-PCR reads, gives a single entry per CDR3 protein. The table lists around 850,000 distinct CDR3 sequences, around a sixth of them singletons, with roughly 11% in the top ten. This sample was taken from a study of response to subunit inactivated influenza vaccine. Study-wide results and limits: Authors suggested each seasonal flu vaccination may recruit only limited numbers of new T cells.

The sequence derives from a man aged 45 to 65 who received an inactivated influenza vaccine. The sample here was PBMCs from blood, taken roughly 5 days after vaccination. The chain has TRBV5-1 and TRBJ1-1; 9 positions agree with TRBD1. In nucleotides, the CDR3 is TGCGCCAGCAGCTTGGTGGACAGGGGCACTGAAGCTTTCTTT. Translating gives CASSLVDRGTEAFF. Filled out from reference TRBV5-1 and TRBJ1-1, the complete variable domain reads KAGVTQTPRYLIKTRGQQVTLSCSPISGHRSVSWYQQTPGQGLQFLFEYFSETQRNKGNFPGRFSGRQFSNSRSEMNVSTLELGDSALYLCASSLVDRGTEAFFGQGTRLTVV.